One sample yielded the 18 T cell receptor beta chains listed below, sequenced in a study of blood T cell repertoires in COVID-19. Some clones are missing from TCRdb's copy, which holds only in-frame ones; the method was immunoSEQ multiplex PCR. The sample holds approximately 300,000 clones, approximately 89% seen once. What was sequenced was PBMCs or T cells enriched from blood (not recorded which). These receptors were collected from a woman aged 30 to 39 who had recovered from COVID-19.

This clone was counted a few times. The V call is TRBV11-2, the J call TRBJ2-1; 8 bases match TRBD2. The CDR3 sequence is 15 residues long. Germline V gene lookup returns CDR1 SGHAT and CDR2 FQNNGV. Losses at the gene ends were 0 bases for V and 4 bases for J; bases not matched to a gene: 2. The CDR3 region is CASSLDSGIYNEQFF. In DNA form, the CDR3 reads TGTGCCAGCAGCTTAGATAGCGGGATATACAATGAGCAGTTCTTC.

This rearrangement joins TRBV24-1 to TRBJ1-1, with 7 bases fitting TRBD1. J was trimmed by 0 bases and V by 4 bases; bases with no gene match: 10. This CDR3 region has 17 residues. Per germline, CDR1 KGHDR and CDR2 SFDVKD. The DNA for the CDR3 is TGTGCCACCAGTGACTACGTAGGGGGCCCCATGAACACTGAAGCTTTCTTT. It encodes CATSDYVGGPMNTEAFF.

The chain is built from TRBV25-1 and TRBJ2-1, with 8 bases lining up with TRBD1. The CDR3 loop spans 15 amino acids. The germline V gene encodes CDR1 MGHDK and CDR2 SYGVNS. Losses at the gene ends were 4 bases for V and 3 bases for J; bases not matched to a gene: 5. The chain's CDR3 is CASSGGQGFYNEQFF. Here the CDR3 DNA reads TGTGCCAGCAGTGGTGGACAGGGCTTCTACAATGAGCAGTTCTTC.

The table lists this clone with a count of one. The genes are TRBV9 and TRBJ2-7; D gene uncertain. The CDR3 totals 14 residues. V lost 0 bases to trimming and J lost 5 bases, with 12 bases between them. Germline CDR1 is SGDLS and CDR2 is YYNGEE. The CDR3 nucleotides are TGTGCCAGCAGCGTAGGGCCTAGTCGCGACGAGCAGTACTTC. Its protein is CASSVGPSRDEQYF.

J is TRBJ2-7 and V is TRBV4-2; tentative D call: TRBD1 (5 bases). Trimming removed 3 bases at V and 0 bases at J, with 9 bases between. Germline values: CDR1 LGHNA, CDR2 YNFKEQ. The CDR3 is 14 residues long. In DNA form, the CDR3 reads TGTGCCAGCAGCCAGACAGCTTACTCCTACGAGCAGTACTTC. Residues: CASSQTAYSYEQYF.

V and J are TRBV11-2 and TRBJ1-5; TRBD1 might be the D (5 bases). The CDR3 sequence is 15 residues long. V was cut by 0 bases and J by 1 base, with 7 bases left in between. Germline assignment: CDR1 SGHAT and CDR2 FQNNGV. The CDR3 nucleotides read TGTGCCAGCAGCTTAGACGGGGGGAGCAATCAGCCCCAGCATTTT. Translating gives CASSLDGGSNQPQHF.

The chain carries TRBV5-4 and TRBJ2-7, with TRBD2 matching over 13 bases. Losses at the gene ends were 5 bases for V and 2 bases for J; bases not matched to a gene: 1. Germline CDR1 and CDR2: SGHNT and YYREEE (reference sequence). The CDR3 is made up of 14 amino acids. The CDR3 protein is CASRLAGGPYEQYF. CDR3 DNA: TGTGCCAGCAGACTAGCGGGAGGGCCCTACGAGCAGTACTTC.

The rearrangement links TRBV6-6 to TRBJ1-2; D perhaps matches TRBD1 (6 bases). The CDR3 covers 16 residues. The V end lost 8 bases, the J end lost 3 bases, and 22 bases lay between the germline ends. The germline gives CDR1 MNHNY, CDR2 SVGAGI (reference sequence). As DNA, the CDR3 is TGTGCCAGCCATCCCACGGCGGGCAGGGGCGACTATGGCTACACCTTC. Translation: CASHPTAGRGDYGYTF.

This chain uses TRBV6-2 or TRBV6-3 with TRBJ1-5; perhaps TRBD1 as D (6 bases). Looked up from germline, CDR1 is MNHEY and CDR2 is SVGEGT. Between the trimmed V and J ends, which lost 0 bases and 6 bases, there was a span of 15 bases. This CDR3 has 16 amino acids. This chain's CDR3 is CASSYSTRGNSQPQHF. In DNA, the CDR3 is TGTGCCAGCAGTTACTCTACCAGGGGCAATAGTCAGCCCCAGCATTTT.

This chain joins TRBV7-2 and TRBJ2-7; 14 nucleotides align to TRBD2. Looked up from germline, CDR1 is SGHTA and CDR2 is FQGNSA. The CDR3 loop spans 16 amino acids. The trim removed 3 bases at V and 6 bases at J, leaving 7 bases unmatched. CDR3 amino acids: CASSFPGLAGVGEQYF. CDR3 DNA sequence: TGTGCCAGCAGCTTCCCGGGACTAGCGGGAGTTGGCGAGCAGTACTTC.

V gene TRBV10-3 combines with J gene TRBJ1-5; D gene unclear. The CDR3 sequence is 12 residues long. CDR1 is ENHRY and CDR2 is SYGVKD in the germline V gene. The V and J ends lost 4 bases and 5 bases respectively, with 6 bases between them. The CDR3 DNA reads TGTGCCATCAGTGGAGGAGATCAGCCCCAGCATTTT. It translates to CAISGGDQPQHF.

The gene calls are TRBV19 and TRBJ2-1, with 9 positions matching TRBD2. V lost 4 bases, J lost 4 bases, and 5 bases stayed unmatched. CDR3 length equals 15 residues. Germline-derived CDR1 and CDR2 are LNHDA and SQIVND (reference sequence). CDR3 coding DNA: TGTGCCAGTAGTAGGGCGGGAGGGTCGTACAATGAGCAGTTCTTC. This codes for CASSRAGGSYNEQFF.

This clone showed up just once. The chain is built from TRBV2 and TRBJ1-4; a possible D gene is TRBD1 (6 bases). Germline V gives CDR1 SNHLY, CDR2 FYNNEI. This CDR3 comprises 13 residues. Trimming removed 11 bases from V and 7 bases from J, with 17 bases in between. The chain's CDR3 is CALQTGSGEKLFF. The CDR3 region has the DNA TGTGCCTTACAAACAGGGTCGGGTGAAAAACTGTTTTTT.

This clone was counted between two and nine times. The chain couples TRBV6-1 to TRBJ2-7, with 8 bases that match TRBD2. The germline V gene has CDR1 MNHNS and CDR2 SASEGT. The CDR3 sequence is 16 residues long. Trimming removed 3 bases from V and 1 base from J; junction bases left unmatched: 8. The CDR3 here is CASSEQRLALSYEQYF. The CDR3 DNA sequence: TGTGCCAGCAGTGAGCAACGACTAGCGCTATCCTACGAGCAGTACTTC.

V gene TRBV15 combines with J gene TRBJ1-4; D ambiguous. The germline gives CDR1 LNHNV, CDR2 YYDKDF (reference sequence). V was trimmed by 4 bases and J by 10 bases, leaving 19 bases between them. The CDR3 loop spans 15 amino acids. CDR3 protein: CATSNGGSPEGKLFF. The CDR3 nucleotides read TGTGCCACCAGCAACGGCGGCAGCCCAGAGGGAAAACTGTTTTTT.

The chain is built from TRBV10-3 and TRBJ2-1; TRBD2 is a possible D gene (6 bases). The CDR3 totals 13 residues. Germline V gene sequence: CDR1 ENHRY, CDR2 SYGVKD. V lost 4 bases, J lost 7 bases, and 11 bases lay in between. The CDR3 DNA reads TGTGCCATCAGTGGGGGACTCCTAAATGAGCAGTTCTTC. This encodes CAISGGLLNEQFF.

The V and J genes are TRBV7-6 and TRBJ2-1, with 9 positions matching TRBD2. CDR1 SGHVS and CDR2 FNYEAQ come from the germline V gene. Trimming removed 1 base from V and 10 bases from J; junction bases left unmatched: 11. The CDR3 loop spans 16 amino acids. The CDR3 DNA reads TGTGCCAGCAGCTTAGTCGGTTGGGGTACTAGCGGGGAGCAGTTCTTC. Translation: CASSLVGWGTSGEQFF.

The genes are TRBV28 and TRBJ1-1; 7 nucleotides align to TRBD1. This CDR3 contains 15 residues. The J segment lost 7 bases and the V segment lost 1 base, leaving 9 bases of the junction unmatched. Germline-derived CDR1 and CDR2 are MDHEN and SYDVKM. The CDR3: CASSLLEQGGDEAFF. The CDR3 DNA sequence: TGTGCCAGCAGTTTATTAGAGCAGGGGGGAGATGAAGCTTTCTTT.